The T cell receptor beta chain under discussion was sequenced for a study of cytomegalovirus exposure and HLA in healthy donors. Whole-study context: A previous analysis identified approximately 120 million unique TCR beta sequences derived from around 180 million T cells. Study-level results: Segments of the TCR beta V type were, in most cases, productive about 87% or about 30% of the time in an earlier analysis. Among the most significant clusters, several appeared linked to common viral pathogens in a later analysis.

The PCR made use of 60 Vbeta and 13 Jbeta primers. Under the authors' procedure: Around 80 million unique TCR beta chains, roughly 11 million of them shared, were counted by a later analysis. Libraries were prepared by immunoSEQ multiplex PCR; TCRdb keeps only in-frame clonotypes and omits some of them. Clonal size and the V and J genes are those of that table, whereas D and trimming came from the DNA. In all, the sample yields roughly 70,000 clones. From germline, CDR1 is SGHAT and CDR2 FQNNGV. CDR3 length equals 15 residues. V was shortened by 1 base and J by 12 bases, with 22 bases between the two germline ends. Regarding this clone: What it binds is unknown.

The TCR originated in a female donor in good health and CMV-seropositive. The source material was PBMCs. This chain connects TRBV11-2 to TRBJ2-7; maybe TRBD2 (7 bases). The CDR3 coding sequence is TGTGCCAGCAGCTTAGTCCCCGGGGAGGGGGTTTACCTGTACTTC. Translating it yields CASSLVPGEGVYLYF.